One sample yielded the 2 T cell receptor beta chains listed below, sequenced in a study of response to subunit inactivated influenza vaccine. TCRdb passed the RT-PCR reads through MiXCR, listing each CDR3 protein once. The data show some 540,000 distinct CDR3 sequences, roughly a quarter seen once. These same data were also listed under a study on T cells expressing NK-cell markers. That work states: Template switching by 5'RACE with UMIs generated the TCR beta cDNA.

This sample comprised CD4+ T cells sorted from PBMCs, obtained 11 to 12 days after vaccination. The receptors here all came from a man aged 50 to 60 who received an inactivated influenza vaccine.

This clonotype was picked up many times. This chain connects TRBV5-1 to TRBJ1-5; TRBD1 is a possible D gene (6 bases). The CDR3 is made up of 15 amino acids. The germline V gene encodes CDR1 SGHRS and CDR2 YFSETQ. V dropped 4 bases and J dropped 2 bases, with 13 bases sitting between them. The CDR3 DNA follows: TGCGCCAGCAGCCCCTCGGGGGCTGGCAATCAGCCCCAGCATTTT. Its protein product is CASSPSGAGNQPQHF.

This clonotype was counted at least ten times. The V call is TRBV12-3 or TRBV12-4, the J call TRBJ1-2; D gene unclear. CDR3 length: 13 residues. V was pared by 3 bases and J by 2 bases, with 7 bases between. The CDR3 spells CASSLGRNYGYTF. The CDR3 DNA reads as TGTGCCAGCAGTTTGGGCAGAAACTATGGCTACACCTTC.